A single sample gave rise to the 23 T cell receptor beta chains below, sequenced in a study of blood T cell repertoires in COVID-19. Assay: immunoSEQ multiplex PCR; the TCRdb copy retains only in-frame clones and omits some. The table lists approximately 260,000 clones, roughly 80% of them singletons. The specimen was peripheral blood. The source of these receptors is a woman of 80 years or more with active or convalescent COVID-19.

The chain joins TRBV5-8 to TRBJ2-5, with 12 bases aligning to TRBD1. Germline CDR1 reads SGHTS; CDR2 reads YDEGEE. V lost 3 bases, J lost 5 bases, and 8 bases stayed unmatched. The CDR3 sequence is 16 residues long. The CDR3 nucleotides are TGTGCCAGCAGCTGGGCCGGGACAGGGGGCGGTGAGACCCAGTACTTC. It yields the protein CASSWAGTGGGETQYF.

V gene TRBV19 combines with J gene TRBJ1-1; D remains unclear. The germline V gene has CDR1 LNHDA and CDR2 SQIVND (reference sequence). This CDR3 region has 14 residues. The V gene lost 3 bases and the J gene lost 2 bases, with 10 bases spanning the gap. CDR3 protein: CASSISGLNTEAFF. In nucleotides, the CDR3 is TGTGCCAGTAGTATCTCAGGCCTAAACACTGAAGCTTTCTTT.

The chain uses TRBV28 and TRBJ1-1, with D possibly being TRBD1 (6 bases). The CDR3 consists of 15 residues. Trimming took 5 bases from V and 1 from J, leaving 14 bases between them. Germline V gene lookup returns CDR1 MDHEN and CDR2 SYDVKM. The CDR3 DNA reads as TGTGCCAGCAGTGTCACAGGGTCGGGGAACACTGAAGCTTTCTTT. It codes for CASSVTGSGNTEAFF.

To note about this clone: This CDR3 is also generated by other DNA sequences in the sample. The chain recombines TRBV5-1 with TRBJ2-2; no firm D call. This CDR3 is built from 14 residues. V gave up 0 bases and J gave up 2 bases, with 5 bases separating them. Germline CDR1 SGHRS, CDR2 YFSETQ. For the CDR3, the DNA is TGCGCCAGCAGCTTGGTCCTCAACACCGGGGAGCTGTTTTTT. This encodes CASSLVLNTGELFF.

J is TRBJ1-1 and V is TRBV30, with no clear D. V lost 4 bases, J lost 2 bases, and 17 bases lay in between. The CDR3 extends over 15 amino acids. The germline gives CDR1 GTSNPN, CDR2 SVGIG (reference sequence). In nucleotides, the CDR3 is TGTGCCTGGACACCCCCACGGGGTTATAACACTGAAGCTTTCTTT. Translation gives CAWTPPRGYNTEAFF.

The J gene is TRBJ1-5, the V gene TRBV28; 7 nucleotides agree with TRBD1. CDR3 length: 15 residues. Germline V gives CDR1 MDHEN, CDR2 SYDVKM. With V trimmed by 6 bases and J by 3 bases, 8 bases remained unmatched. The CDR3 bases are TGTGCCAGCAGGGACCTGACAGGGATCAATCAGCCCCAGCATTTT. Translated: CASRDLTGINQPQHF.

The chain has TRBV27 and TRBJ1-3; D is perhaps TRBD1 (6 bases). Looked up from germline, CDR1 is MNHEY and CDR2 is SMNVEV (reference sequence). Trimming shortened V by 5 bases and J by 4 bases, and 12 bases separated the two germline ends. This CDR3 is 14 amino acids long. DNA for the CDR3: TGTGCCAGCAGTAGTACAGGGCACGGAAACACCATATATTTT. This sequence encodes CASSSTGHGNTIYF.

This clone was counted between two and nine times. CDR3 DNA sequence: TGTGCCAGCAGCTTATTTCAGGGGACCTACGAGCAGTACTTC. Translating it yields CASSLFQGTYEQYF. V is TRBV11-2 and J is TRBJ2-7, with D perhaps matching TRBD1 (6 bases). The CDR3 is 14 residues long. Germline CDR1 and CDR2: SGHAT and FQNNGV. V dropped 2 bases and J dropped 2 bases, with 10 bases sitting between them.

This clone was seen repeatedly, ten times or more. The chain links TRBV5-6 to TRBJ1-2; tentatively, D is TRBD1 (6 bases). CDR1 is SGHDT, CDR2 YYEEEE, per germline. V dropped 5 bases and J dropped 1 base, with 12 bases sitting between them. This CDR3 has 14 residues. CDR3 in amino acids: CASRTGQHNYGYTF. Here the CDR3 DNA reads TGTGCCAGCAGAACCGGACAGCATAACTATGGCTACACCTTC.

The chain links TRBV12-3 or TRBV12-4 to TRBJ1-1, with D maybe TRBD1 (6 bases). V shed 6 bases and J shed 4 bases, with 12 bases lying between them. The CDR3 is 13 amino acids. The CDR3 sequence: CASRLDRPTEAFF. The CDR3 DNA reads as TGTGCCAGCAGACTTGACAGGCCCACTGAAGCTTTCTTT.

The genes are TRBV2 and TRBJ1-3; D remains unclear. The V gene's germline CDR1 is SNHLY and CDR2 FYNNEI. V was pared by 5 bases and J by 0 bases, with 11 bases between. The CDR3 spans 15 residues. CDR3 in amino acids: CASSSRGFSGNTIYF. DNA for the CDR3: TGTGCCAGCAGTTCTCGCGGTTTCTCTGGAAACACCATATATTTT.

The V and J genes are TRBV30 and TRBJ2-7; 9 bases map to TRBD1. CDR3 length: 14 amino acids. Unmatched junction bases numbered 8, after V lost 2 bases and J lost 6 bases. CDR1 and CDR2 from the germline V gene are GTSNPN and SVGIG (reference sequence). CDR3 nucleotides: TGTGCCTGGAGTTCCGGGACAGGGTTTTCCGAGCAGTACTTC. Its translation: CAWSSGTGFSEQYF.

The chain combines TRBV23-1 with TRBJ2-1, with a weak D call TRBD2 (5 bases). TRBV23-1 is assigned to the ORF class and has an uncertain function. Trimming shortened V by 3 bases and J by 0 bases, and 12 bases separated the two germline ends. The CDR3 is made up of 16 amino acids. The CDR3 loop reads CASSHSEESSYNEQFF. The CDR3 DNA reads as TGCGCCAGCAGTCATAGCGAGGAGAGCTCCTACAATGAGCAGTTCTTC.

The chain carries TRBV10-1 and TRBJ1-4; unclear D gene. The V gene's germline CDR1 is WNHNN and CDR2 SYGVQD (reference sequence). V lost 6 bases and J 13 bases, leaving 21 bases between the germline ends. The CDR3 covers 14 residues. CDR3 DNA: TGCGCCAGCAGCTTGACACCGACCTATGGAAGACTGTTTTTT. This encodes CASSLTPTYGRLFF.

The gene calls are TRBV6-6 and TRBJ2-7; 12 bases line up with TRBD2. Per the germline V gene, CDR1 is MNHNY and CDR2 is SVGAGI (reference sequence). This CDR3 region has 14 residues. J lost 4 bases, V lost 5 bases, and 3 bases had no gene match. This chain's CDR3 is CASSRLAGAYEQYF. The CDR3 DNA sequence: TGTGCCAGCAGTCGACTAGCGGGAGCTTACGAGCAGTACTTC.

About this clone: Other DNA sequences in this specimen translate into the identical CDR3. The chain has TRBV6-5 and TRBJ1-1; 10 nucleotides agree with TRBD1. The CDR3 is 14 residues long. Unmatched junction bases numbered 4, after V lost 4 bases and J lost 5 bases. Germline V gives CDR1 MNHEY, CDR2 SVGAGI. The CDR3 region has the DNA TGTGCCAGCAGTTTGACAGGGGGCAGGACTGAAGCTTTCTTT. Its protein is CASSLTGGRTEAFF.

The DNA for the CDR3 is TGTGCCACCAGTGACTCTCCCCGGGACAGAAGGCAGCCCCAGCATTTT. Translation: CATSDSPRDRRQPQHF. The chain carries TRBV24-1 and TRBJ1-5, with TRBD1 identical over 7 bases. CDR3 size: 16 residues. The V and J ends lost 4 bases and 7 bases, in that order; junction bases with no gene match: 12. Germline values: CDR1 KGHDR, CDR2 SFDVKD.

The chain has TRBV19 and TRBJ2-6, with TRBD1 identical over 7 bases. V was pared by 5 bases and J by 2 bases, with 9 bases of the junction left unmatched. The CDR3 is made up of 17 amino acids. Germline-derived CDR1 and CDR2 are LNHDA and SQIVND (reference sequence). The CDR3 nucleotides read TGTGCCAGTAGTCCAGAAAACAGGGGCACTGGGGCCAACGTCCTGACTTTC. Translation gives CASSPENRGTGANVLTF.

The rearrangement links TRBV12-3 or TRBV12-4 to TRBJ1-6, with unresolved D. This CDR3 comprises 12 residues. Trimming cost V 2 bases and J 10 bases, with 6 bases left between them. CDR3 DNA: TGTGCCAGCAGTTTATCCGTCTCACCCCTCCACTTT. Translation gives CASSLSVSPLHF.

This clone was observed a handful of times. The rearrangement links TRBV3-1 (or the pseudogene TRBV3-2) to TRBJ2-4, with D unclear. The CDR3 extends over 14 amino acids. Germline V gives CDR1 LGHDT, CDR2 YNNKEL (reference sequence). Between the trimmed V and J ends, which lost 0 bases and 4 bases, there was a span of 7 bases. The CDR3 protein is CASSQDNEKNIQYF. The CDR3 bases are TGTGCCAGCAGCCAAGATAACGAGAAAAACATTCAGTACTTC.

This chain links TRBV6-5 with TRBJ2-2; D might be TRBD1 (5 bases). Germline CDR1 is MNHEY and CDR2 is SVGAGI. V was clipped by 8 bases and J by 5 bases, with 15 bases between them. The CDR3 covers 14 residues. CDR3 nucleotide sequence: TGTGCCAGCGGAAACTACAGGATTACCGGGGAGCTGTTTTTT. Residues: CASGNYRITGELFF.

The chain carries TRBV5-1 and TRBJ2-7; D is uncertain. Per the germline V gene, CDR1 is SGHRS and CDR2 is YFSETQ. The CDR3 sequence is 14 residues long. V was clipped by 0 bases and J by 0 bases, with 7 bases between them. Here the CDR3 DNA reads TGCGCCAGCAGCTTGGACACCTCCTCCTACGAGCAGTACTTC. It codes for CASSLDTSSYEQYF.

This sequence joins TRBV13 and TRBJ1-4; D may be TRBD1 (5 bases). Germline loops: CDR1 PRHDT, CDR2 FYEKMQ (reference sequence). The germline V and J ends were trimmed by 5 bases and 8 bases, with 15 bases remaining between them. This CDR3 has 14 amino acids. The CDR3 coding sequence is TGTGCCAGCAGCCGCGGGACTGGGGGGGAAAAACTGTTTTTT. Translating it yields CASSRGTGGEKLFF.